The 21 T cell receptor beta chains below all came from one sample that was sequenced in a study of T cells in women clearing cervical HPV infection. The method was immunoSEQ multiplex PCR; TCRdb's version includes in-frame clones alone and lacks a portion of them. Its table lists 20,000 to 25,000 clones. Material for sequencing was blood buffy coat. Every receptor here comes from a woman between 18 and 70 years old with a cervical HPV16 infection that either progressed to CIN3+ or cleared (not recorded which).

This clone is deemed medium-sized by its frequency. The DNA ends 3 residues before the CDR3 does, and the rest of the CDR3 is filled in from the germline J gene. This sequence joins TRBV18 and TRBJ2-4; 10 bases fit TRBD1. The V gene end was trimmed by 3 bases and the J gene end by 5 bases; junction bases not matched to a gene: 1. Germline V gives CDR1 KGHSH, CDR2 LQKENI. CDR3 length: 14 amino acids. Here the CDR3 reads CASSPGTGENIQYF. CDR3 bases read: TGTGCCAGCTCACCCGGGACAGGGGAAAACATT.

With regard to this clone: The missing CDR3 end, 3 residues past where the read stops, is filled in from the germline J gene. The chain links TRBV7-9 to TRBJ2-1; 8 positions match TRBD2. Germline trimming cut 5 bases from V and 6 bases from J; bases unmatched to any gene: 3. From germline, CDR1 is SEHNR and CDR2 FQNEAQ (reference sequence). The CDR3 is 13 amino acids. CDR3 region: CASSLGLGNEQFF. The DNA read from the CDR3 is TGTGCCAGCAGCCTGGGACTAGGCAATGAG.

CDR3: CASSLGTSGSQETQYF. The sequenced CDR3 bases are TGTGCCAGCAGCCTCGGGACTAGCGGATCCCAAGAGACC. This chain links TRBV7-3 with TRBJ2-5, with 11 bases aligning to TRBD2. The read ends 3 residues early relative to the CDR3; the germline J gene fills the gap. The V segment lost 5 bases and the J segment 1 base; nucleotides outside the gene matches: 6. Germline CDR1 and CDR2: SGHTA and FQGTGA. This CDR3 has 16 residues.

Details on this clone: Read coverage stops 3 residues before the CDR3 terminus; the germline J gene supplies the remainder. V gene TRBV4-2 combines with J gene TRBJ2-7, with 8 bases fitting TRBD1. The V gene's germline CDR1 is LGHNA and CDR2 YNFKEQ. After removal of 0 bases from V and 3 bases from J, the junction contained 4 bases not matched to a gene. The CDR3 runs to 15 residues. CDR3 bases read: TGTGCCAGCAGCCAAGACGGGACAGGAAACTACGAG. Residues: CASSQDGTGNYE. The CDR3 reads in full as CASSQDGTGNYEQYF.

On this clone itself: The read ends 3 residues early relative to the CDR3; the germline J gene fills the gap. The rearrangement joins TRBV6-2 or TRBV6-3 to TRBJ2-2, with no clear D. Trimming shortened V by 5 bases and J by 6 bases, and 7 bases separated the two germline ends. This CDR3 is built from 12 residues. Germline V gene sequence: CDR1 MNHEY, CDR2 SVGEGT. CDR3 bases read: TGTGCCAGCAGTACTAAGTCCGGGGAG. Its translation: CASSTKSGE. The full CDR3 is CASSTKSGELFF.

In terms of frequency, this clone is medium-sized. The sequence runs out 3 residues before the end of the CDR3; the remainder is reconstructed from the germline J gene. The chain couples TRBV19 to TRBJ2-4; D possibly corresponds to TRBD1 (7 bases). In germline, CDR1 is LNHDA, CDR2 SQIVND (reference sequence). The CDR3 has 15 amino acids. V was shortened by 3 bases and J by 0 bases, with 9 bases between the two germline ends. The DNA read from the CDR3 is TGTGCCAGTAGTATTCAGGGGGGAGCCAAAAACATT. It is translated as CASSIQGGAKNI. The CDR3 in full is CASSIQGGAKNIQYF.

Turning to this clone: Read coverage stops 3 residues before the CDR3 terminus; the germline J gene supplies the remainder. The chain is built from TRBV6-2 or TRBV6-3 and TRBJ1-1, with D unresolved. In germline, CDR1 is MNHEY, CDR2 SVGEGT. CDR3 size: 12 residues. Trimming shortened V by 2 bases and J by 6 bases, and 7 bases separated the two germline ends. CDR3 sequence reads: CASSYVTAEAFF. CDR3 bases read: TGTGCCAGCAGTTACGTAACAGCTGAA.

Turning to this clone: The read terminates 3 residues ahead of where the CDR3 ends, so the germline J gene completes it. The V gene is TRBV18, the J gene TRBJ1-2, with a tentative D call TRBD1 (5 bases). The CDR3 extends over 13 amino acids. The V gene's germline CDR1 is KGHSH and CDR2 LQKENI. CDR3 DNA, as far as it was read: TGTGCCAGCTCACCGGGCCAGACAGATACC. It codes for CASSPGQTDT. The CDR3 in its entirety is CASSPGQTDTYTF. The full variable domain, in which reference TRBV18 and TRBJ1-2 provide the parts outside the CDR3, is NAGVMQNPRHLVRRRGQEARLRCSPMKGHSHVYWYRQLPEEGLKFMVYLQKENIIDESGMPKERFSAEFPKEGPSILRIQQVVRGDSAAYFCASSPGQTDTYTFGSGTRLTVV.

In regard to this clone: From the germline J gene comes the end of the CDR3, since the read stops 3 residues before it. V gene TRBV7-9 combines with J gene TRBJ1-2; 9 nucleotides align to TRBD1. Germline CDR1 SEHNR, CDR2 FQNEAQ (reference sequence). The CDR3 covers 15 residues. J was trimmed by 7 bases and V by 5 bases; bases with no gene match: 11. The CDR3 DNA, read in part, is TGTGCCAGCAGCGCGTACACCGGGACAGGGAGTGGC. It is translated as CASSAYTGTGSG. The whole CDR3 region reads CASSAYTGTGSGYTF.

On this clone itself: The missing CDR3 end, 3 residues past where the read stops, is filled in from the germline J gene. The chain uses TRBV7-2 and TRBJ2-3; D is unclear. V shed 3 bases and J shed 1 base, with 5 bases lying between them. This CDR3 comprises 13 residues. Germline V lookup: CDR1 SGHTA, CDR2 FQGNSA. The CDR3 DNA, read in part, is TGTGCCAGCAGCTTTACTCGCACAGATACG. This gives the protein CASSFTRTDT. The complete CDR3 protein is CASSFTRTDTQYF.

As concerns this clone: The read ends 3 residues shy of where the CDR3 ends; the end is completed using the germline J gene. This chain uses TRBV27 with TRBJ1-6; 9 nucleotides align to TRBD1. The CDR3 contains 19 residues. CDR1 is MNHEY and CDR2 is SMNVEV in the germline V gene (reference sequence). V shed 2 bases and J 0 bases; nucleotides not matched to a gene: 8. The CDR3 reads CASSLRTGAISSYNSPLHF. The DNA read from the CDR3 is TGTGCCAGCAGTTTACGGACAGGGGCGATTAGCTCCTATAATTCACCC.

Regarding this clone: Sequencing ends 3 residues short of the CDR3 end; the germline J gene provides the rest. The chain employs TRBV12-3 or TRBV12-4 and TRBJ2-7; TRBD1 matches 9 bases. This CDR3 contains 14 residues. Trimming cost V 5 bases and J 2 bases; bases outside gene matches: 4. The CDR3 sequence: CASSLRQGAYEQYF. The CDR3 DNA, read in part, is TGTGCCAGCAGTCTACGACAGGGGGCCTACGAG.

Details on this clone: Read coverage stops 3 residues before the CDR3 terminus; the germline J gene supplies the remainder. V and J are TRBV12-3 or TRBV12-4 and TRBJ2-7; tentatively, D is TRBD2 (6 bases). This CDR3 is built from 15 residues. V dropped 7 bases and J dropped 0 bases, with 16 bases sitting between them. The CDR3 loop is CASTSPGLGSYEQYF. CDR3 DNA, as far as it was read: TGTGCCAGCACCTCCCCGGGACTTGGCTCCTACGAG.

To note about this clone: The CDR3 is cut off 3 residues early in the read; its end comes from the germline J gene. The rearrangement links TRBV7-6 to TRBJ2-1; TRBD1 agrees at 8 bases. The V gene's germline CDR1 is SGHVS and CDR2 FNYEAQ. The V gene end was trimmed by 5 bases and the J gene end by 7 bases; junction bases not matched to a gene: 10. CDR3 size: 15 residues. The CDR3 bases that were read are TGTGCCAGCAGCCCCCCCGGGACAGGAGCGAATGAG. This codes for CASSPPGTGANE. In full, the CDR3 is CASSPPGTGANEQFF.

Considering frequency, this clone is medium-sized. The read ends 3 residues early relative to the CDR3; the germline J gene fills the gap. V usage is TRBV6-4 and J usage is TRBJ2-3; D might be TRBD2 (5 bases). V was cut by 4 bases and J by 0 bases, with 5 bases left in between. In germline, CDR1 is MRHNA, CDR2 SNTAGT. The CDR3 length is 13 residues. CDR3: CASSGGSTDTQYF. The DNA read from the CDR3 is TGTGCCAGCAGTGGCGGGAGCACAGATACG.

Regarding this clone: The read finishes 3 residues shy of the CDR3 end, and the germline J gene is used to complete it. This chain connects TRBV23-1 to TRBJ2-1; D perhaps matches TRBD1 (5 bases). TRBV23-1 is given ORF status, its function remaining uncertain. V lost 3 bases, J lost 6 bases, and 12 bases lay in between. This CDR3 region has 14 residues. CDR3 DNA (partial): TGCGCCAGCAGTCATCGACCAGGGTGCAATGAG. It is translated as CASSHRPGCNE. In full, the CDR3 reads CASSHRPGCNEQFF.

The CDR3 here is CASSPSEAFYNEQFF. The CDR3 DNA, read in part, is TGTGCCAGCTCACCGAGCGAGGCCTTCTACAATGAG. The rearrangement uses TRBV18 and TRBJ2-1, with D uncertain. The sequenced fragment ends 3 residues before the CDR3 boundary, so the rest is inferred from the germline J gene. CDR1 KGHSH and CDR2 LQKENI come from the germline V gene. This CDR3 is built from 15 residues. V gave up 3 bases and J gave up 3 bases, with 12 bases separating them.

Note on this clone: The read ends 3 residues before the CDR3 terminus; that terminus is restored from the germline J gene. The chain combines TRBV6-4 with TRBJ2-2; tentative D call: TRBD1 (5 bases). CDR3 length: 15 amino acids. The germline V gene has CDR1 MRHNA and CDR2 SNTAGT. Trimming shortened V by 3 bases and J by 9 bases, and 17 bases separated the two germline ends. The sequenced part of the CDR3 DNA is TGTGCCAGCAGTGAGGACCCAGGGCGAAGCCGGGAG. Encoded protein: CASSEDPGRSRE. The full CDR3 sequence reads CASSEDPGRSRELFF.

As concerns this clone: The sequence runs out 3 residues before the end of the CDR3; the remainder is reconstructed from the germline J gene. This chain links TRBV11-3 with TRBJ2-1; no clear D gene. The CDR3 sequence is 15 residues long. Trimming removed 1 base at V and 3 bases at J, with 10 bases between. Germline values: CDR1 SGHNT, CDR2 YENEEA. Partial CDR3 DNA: TGTGCCAGCAGCTTAGCGGTGGCAGGCTACAATGAG. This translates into CASSLAVAGYNE. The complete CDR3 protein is CASSLAVAGYNEQFF.

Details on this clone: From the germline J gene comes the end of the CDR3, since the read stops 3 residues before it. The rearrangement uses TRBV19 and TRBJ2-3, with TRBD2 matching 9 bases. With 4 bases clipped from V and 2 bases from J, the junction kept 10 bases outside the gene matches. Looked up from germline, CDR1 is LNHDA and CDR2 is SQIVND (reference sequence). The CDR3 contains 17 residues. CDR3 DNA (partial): TGTGCCAGTAGTAGAAGGGGACTAGCTCGGTTCACAGATACG. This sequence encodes CASSRRGLARFTDT. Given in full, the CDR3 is CASSRRGLARFTDTQYF.

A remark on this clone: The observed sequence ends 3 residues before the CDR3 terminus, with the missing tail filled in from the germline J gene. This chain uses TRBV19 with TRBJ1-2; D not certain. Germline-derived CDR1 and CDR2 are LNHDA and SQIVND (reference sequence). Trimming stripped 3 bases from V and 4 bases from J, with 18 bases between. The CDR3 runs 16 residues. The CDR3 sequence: CASSIPDWTMGYGYTF. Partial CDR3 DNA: TGTGCCAGTAGTATCCCGGACTGGACTATGGGCTATGGC.